A selection of T cell receptor beta chains follows, all from one sample in a study of radiotherapy plus CTLA-4 blockade in lung cancer. Only in-frame clones appear in the TCRdb table, and some are missing; sequencing was by immunoSEQ multiplex PCR. This table has tens of thousands of clones, roughly 84% appearing once. The sample consisted of peripheral blood, taken from a patient treated with radiotherapy plus ipilimumab. All receptors come from a human donor with non-small cell lung cancer whose response to radiotherapy plus ipilimumab could not be evaluated. CDR3s include the opening cysteine and the closing phenylalanine or tryptophan. A D gene is named only where the DNA matches it firmly. Where a row states a size, it is once, few, many or the class of an expanded clone; other rows omit it.

size: .; D: TRBD2; J: TRBJ2-1; V: TRBV7-2; DNA: TGTGCCAGCAGCCTTGGACTAGTATGGGGCAATGAGCAGTTCTTC; CDR3: CASSLGLVWGNEQFF
size: .; D: .; J: TRBJ1-5; V: TRBV19; DNA: TGTGCCAGTAGGCCGACTTTGTATCAGCCCCAGCATTTT; CDR3: CASRPTLYQPQHF
size: .; D: TRBD1; J: TRBJ1-2; V: TRBV19; DNA: TGTGCCAGTAGTACCTCGGACAGGGGGCAAGGCTACACCTTC; CDR3: CASSTSDRGQGYTF
size: once; D: TRBD2; J: TRBJ2-3; V: TRBV6-5; DNA: TGTGCCAGCAGAACACTAGCGGGAGGGTCAGATACGCAGTATTTT; CDR3: CASRTLAGGSDTQYF
size: .; D: .; J: TRBJ1-3; V: TRBV6-6; DNA: TGTGCCAGCAGTTACGCGGGAGAAAACTCTGGAAACACCATATATTTT; CDR3: CASSYAGENSGNTIYF
size: .; D: .; J: TRBJ1-6; V: TRBV7-9; DNA: TGTGCCAGCAGCTTTACAGGTGATTCACCCCTCCACTTT; CDR3: CASSFTGDSPLHF
size: .; D: .; J: TRBJ2-2; V: TRBV19; DNA: TGTGCCAGTATCACTACCGGAGGCACCGGGGAGCTGTTTTTT; CDR3: CASITTGGTGELFF
size: .; D: TRBD2; J: TRBJ2-3; V: TRBV4-3; DNA: TGCGCCAGCAGCCAACAGGGACTAGCGGGAGGGCCGAATACGCAGTATTTT; CDR3: CASSQQGLAGGPNTQYF
size: .; D: .; J: TRBJ2-2; V: TRBV30; DNA: TGTGCCTGGAAGAGGCTGTTGTCGTCGAACACCGGGGAGCTGTTTTTT; CDR3: CAWKRLLSSNTGELFF
size: .; D: TRBD1; J: TRBJ1-2; V: TRBV18; DNA: TGTGCCAGCTCACCTGGACAGGGGCGAGACTATGGCTACACCTTC; CDR3: CASSPGQGRDYGYTF
size: .; D: TRBD1; J: TRBJ2-3; V: TRBV27; DNA: TGTGCCAGCAGTTTCGGACAGGGAACAGATACGCAGTATTTT; CDR3: CASSFGQGTDTQYF
size: .; D: TRBD2; J: TRBJ2-3; V: TRBV11-3; DNA: TGTGCCAGCAGCTTAGATGCGAGGGGCGGGAGGTTCACCCGCACAGATACGCAGTATTTT; CDR3: CASSLDARGGRFTRTDTQYF
size: .; D: .; J: TRBJ1-1; V: TRBV10-3; DNA: TGTGCCTCCACAGGGTCTAAGAACACTGAAGCTTTCTTT; CDR3: CASTGSKNTEAFF
size: once; D: .; J: TRBJ2-1; V: TRBV4-3; DNA: TGCGCCAGCAGCCCCGGACATTACAATGAGCAGTTCTTC; CDR3: CASSPGHYNEQFF
size: .; D: .; J: TRBJ2-7; V: TRBV2; DNA: TGTGCCAGCAGTGATGGGGCGGGAATCGAACACGAGCAGTACTTC; CDR3: CASSDGAGIEHEQYF
size: .; D: TRBD1; J: TRBJ2-2; V: TRBV7-9; DNA: TGTGCCAGCAGCAAGACAGGGGAGAACACCGGGGAGCTGTTTTTT; CDR3: CASSKTGENTGELFF
size: once; D: .; J: TRBJ1-1; V: TRBV28; DNA: TGTGCCAGCAGTTTGCTGACAGGACCGGGGAACACTGAAGCTTTCTTT; CDR3: CASSLLTGPGNTEAFF
size: .; D: .; J: TRBJ2-7; V: TRBV11-2; DNA: TGTGCCAGCAGTCTTCTAGCGTCCTCCTACGAGCAGTACTTC; CDR3: CASSLLASSYEQYF
size: .; D: .; J: TRBJ2-7; V: TRBV19; DNA: TGTGCCAGTAGTGACCCGACAGGTGGGCAATTTGAGCAGTACTTC; CDR3: CASSDPTGGQFEQYF
size: .; D: .; J: TRBJ1-5; V: TRBV21-1; DNA: TGTGCCAGCAACCCCCTTGGGGGCAGACAGCCCCAGCATTTT; CDR3: CASNPLGGRQPQHF
size: .; D: TRBD1; J: TRBJ1-5; V: TRBV5-8; DNA: TGTGCCAGCAGCTACAGGGGAAGCAATCAGCCCCAGCATTTT; CDR3: CASSYRGSNQPQHF
size: .; D: TRBD1; J: TRBJ1-2; V: TRBV7-9; DNA: TGTGCCAGCAGCTTACAGGGGGACTATGGCTACACCTTC; CDR3: CASSLQGDYGYTF
size: .; D: .; J: TRBJ2-1; V: TRBV7-9; DNA: TGTGCCAGCAGCTTCGATGAGCAGTTCTTC; CDR3: CASSFDEQFF
size: once; D: TRBD1; J: TRBJ1-1; V: TRBV7-9; DNA: TGTGCCAGCAGCTTAGATGGACAGGGAAGCACTGAAGCTTTCTTT; CDR3: CASSLDGQGSTEAFF
size: .; D: TRBD1; J: TRBJ1-2; V: TRBV7-3; DNA: TGTGCCAGCAGCTTAGGGCAGGGGGCTGATGGCTACACCTTC; CDR3: CASSLGQGADGYTF
size: .; D: TRBD2; J: TRBJ2-3; V: TRBV29-1; DNA: TGCAGCACTTCCGGGACTAGCGGGGGGACAGATACGCAGTATTTT; CDR3: CSTSGTSGGTDTQYF
size: once; D: .; J: TRBJ1-2; V: TRBV5-6; DNA: TGTGCCAGCAGCTTTGGAGGGGTCGACTATGGCTACACCTTC; CDR3: CASSFGGVDYGYTF
size: .; D: TRBD1; J: TRBJ2-7; V: TRBV19; DNA: TGTGCCAGTAGTATTAAGACAGGGGGCGACGAGCAGTACTTC; CDR3: CASSIKTGGDEQYF
size: .; D: TRBD1; J: TRBJ1-2; V: TRBV6-5; DNA: TGTGCCAGCAGAGAGGGGTGGGACAGGGATGGCTACACCTTC; CDR3: CASREGWDRDGYTF
size: .; D: TRBD1; J: TRBJ2-7; V: TRBV7-2; DNA: TGTGCCAGCAGTCGTAACCGGGACAGGGACCACGAGCAGTACTTC; CDR3: CASSRNRDRDHEQYF
size: .; D: .; J: TRBJ1-5; V: TRBV6-5; DNA: TGTGCCAGCAGTTCTCAGGGTCCCTATCAGCCCCAGCATTTT; CDR3: CASSSQGPYQPQHF
size: .; D: .; J: TRBJ2-7; V: TRBV27; DNA: TGTGCCAGCAGTTTGCAGGGATTACTACAGGAGCAGTACTTC; CDR3: CASSLQGLLQEQYF
size: .; D: TRBD1; J: TRBJ2-5; V: TRBV6-6; DNA: TGTGCCAGCAGTGGCCCGGGACAGGGGAGTGAGACCCAGTACTTC; CDR3: CASSGPGQGSETQYF
size: .; D: TRBD2; J: TRBJ2-3; V: TRBV28; DNA: TGTGCCAGCAGTTTAGGGGGGGAAGATACGCAGTATTTT; CDR3: CASSLGGEDTQYF
size: .; D: .; J: TRBJ1-3; V: TRBV2; DNA: TGTGCCAGCAGTCTCAGGGCGCTCTCTGGAAACACCATATATTTT; CDR3: CASSLRALSGNTIYF
size: .; D: TRBD1; J: TRBJ1-1; V: TRBV7-3; DNA: TGTGCCAGCAGCCTTAGTCCGGGACAGAGGAACACTGAAGCTTTCTTT; CDR3: CASSLSPGQRNTEAFF
size: .; D: TRBD1; J: TRBJ1-2; V: TRBV11-2; DNA: TGTGCCAGCAGCTTTTCCTGGACAGGGAACTATGGCTACACCTTC; CDR3: CASSFSWTGNYGYTF
size: .; D: .; J: TRBJ2-7; V: TRBV30; DNA: TGTGCCTGGGCTCCGGGACATTCCTACGAGCAGTACTTC; CDR3: CAWAPGHSYEQYF
size: .; D: .; J: TRBJ1-3; V: TRBV28; DNA: TGTGCCAGCAGTTTAACAGCTTCCTCTGGAAACACCATATATTTT; CDR3: CASSLTASSGNTIYF
size: .; D: TRBD2; J: TRBJ2-7; V: TRBV7-2; DNA: TGTGCCAGCAGCTTAGGACTAGCAACCTACGAGCAGTACTTC; CDR3: CASSLGLATYEQYF
size: .; D: TRBD2; J: TRBJ2-3; V: TRBV4-3; DNA: TGCGCCAGCAGCCAAGATTGGACTAGCGGGAGGGGAGATACGCAGTATTTT; CDR3: CASSQDWTSGRGDTQYF
size: .; D: TRBD1; J: TRBJ1-5; V: TRBV5-1; DNA: TGCGCCAGCAGCTTGCAGGGGGATAGCAATCAGCCCCAGCATTTT; CDR3: CASSLQGDSNQPQHF
size: .; D: .; J: TRBJ2-7; V: TRBV21-1; DNA: TGTGCCAGCAGCCGGGAGGGGGACCCTCTGTCCGAGCAGTACTTC; CDR3: CASSREGDPLSEQYF
size: .; D: .; J: TRBJ2-7; V: TRBV11-2; DNA: TGTGCCAGCAGCCGCGCGGCACCCGAGCAGTACTTC; CDR3: CASSRAAPEQYF
size: few; D: .; J: TRBJ1-5; V: TRBV6-6; DNA: TGTGCCAGCAGTTTCCTCAATCAGCCCCAGCATTTT; CDR3: CASSFLNQPQHF
size: .; D: TRBD1; J: TRBJ1-2; V: TRBV27; DNA: TGTGCCAGCAGTACCACAGGGGGCTGGTATGGCTACACCTTC; CDR3: CASSTTGGWYGYTF
size: once; D: .; J: TRBJ1-5; V: TRBV5-5; DNA: TGTGCCAGCAGCTTACAGGGAGGGGATCAGCCCCAGCATTTT; CDR3: CASSLQGGDQPQHF
size: .; D: TRBD2; J: TRBJ2-1; V: TRBV28; DNA: TGTGCCAGCAGTTTATATCTAGCGGGAGGGTCAAATGAGCAGTTCTTC; CDR3: CASSLYLAGGSNEQFF
size: .; D: .; J: TRBJ1-1; V: TRBV6-5; DNA: TGTGCCAGCAGTTATAGCGAGGGCACTGAAGCTTTCTTT; CDR3: CASSYSEGTEAFF
size: .; D: TRBD1; J: TRBJ2-1; V: TRBV19; DNA: TGTGCCAGTAGTATATCCACCGGGACAGGGGTGGGGAATGAGCAGTTCTTC; CDR3: CASSISTGTGVGNEQFF
size: .; D: TRBD2; J: TRBJ2-1; V: TRBV10-2; DNA: TGCGCCAGCAGCCTACTAGCGGGAGGTTCCAATGAGCAGTTCTTC; CDR3: CASSLLAGGSNEQFF
size: .; D: TRBD1; J: TRBJ2-7; V: TRBV19; DNA: TGTGCCAGTAGTATAAGGACAGGGGGCTACGAGCAGTACTTC; CDR3: CASSIRTGGYEQYF
size: .; D: TRBD2; J: TRBJ2-3; V: TRBV4-3; DNA: TGCGCCAGCAGCCAAGTTCGTCTAGCGGGAGCTGTAAATACGCAGTATTTT; CDR3: CASSQVRLAGAVNTQYF
size: .; D: .; J: TRBJ2-3; V: TRBV7-3; DNA: TGTGCCAGCAGCTTTTCCGGGAGAATAGATACGCAGTATTTT; CDR3: CASSFSGRIDTQYF